This T cell receptor beta chain was obtained from a study of T cells in Graves' hyperthyroidism and ophthalmopathy. The CDR3 is 13 amino acids. V lost 5 bases to trimming and J lost 11 bases, with 16 bases between them. Germline CDR1 is MNHNS and CDR2 is SASEGT. Researchers took RNA transcripts and amplified the TCR beta CDR3 regions from them. TCR CDR3 regions were first amplified by RT-PCR with HTBI primers. TCRdb used MiXCR to reprocess the multiplex PCR reads, holding one entry per CDR3 protein. The table lists 700,000 to 850,000 distinct CDR3 sequences, just over 35% of them singletons. This clonotype was counted only a few times.

V usage is TRBV6-1 and J usage is TRBJ1-5; no definite D call. Specimen: blood. The TCR sequence derives from a middle-aged woman with Graves' hyperthyroidism. The CDR3 region is CASSYGASGSQHF. DNA for the CDR3: TGTGCCAGCAGTTACGGCGCTTCTGGTTCCCAGCATTTT.